The 21 T cell receptor beta chains in this list originate from one sample, sequenced in a study of cytomegalovirus exposure and HLA in healthy donors. The PCR made use of 60 Vbeta and 13 Jbeta primers. The assay was immunoSEQ multiplex PCR, and TCRdb's table has in-frame clones only and misses some. The table lists tens of thousands of clones, just under 80% of them singletons. The sequenced sample consisted of PBMCs. Receptor source: a male donor in good health and CMV-seropositive.

The rearrangement links TRBV18 to TRBJ2-1; 7 bases are shared with TRBD1. CDR1 is KGHSH and CDR2 is LQKENI in the germline V gene. The CDR3 loop spans 14 amino acids. Trimming removed 4 bases from V and 7 bases from J; junction bases left unmatched: 7. The CDR3 is CASSRDRDKNEQFF. Written as DNA, the CDR3 is TGTGCCAGCTCACGCGACAGGGATAAGAATGAGCAGTTCTTC.

V usage is TRBV21-1 and J usage is TRBJ2-5; TRBD2 was called by the table and not checked on the DNA. TRBV21-1 is described as a pseudogene. This CDR3 contains 12 residues. The chain's CDR3 is CASSTREETQYF. The CDR3 region has the DNA TGTGCCAGCAGCACGCGGGAAGAGACCCAGTACTTC.

CDR3 nucleotide sequence: TGTGCCAGTAGTCCCGCTCCACATTCCAATGAGCAGTTCTTC. Its translation: CASSPAPHSNEQFF. The chain carries TRBV19 and TRBJ2-1; D gene uncertain. The CDR3 covers 14 residues. Germline V gene lookup returns CDR1 LNHDA and CDR2 SQIVND (reference sequence). V was shortened by 5 bases and J by 6 bases, with 14 bases between the two germline ends. Together with reference TRBV19 and TRBJ2-1, the CDR3 gives the full variable domain: DGGITQSPKYLFRKEGQNVTLSCEQNLNHDAMYWYRQDPGQGLRLIYYSQIVNDFQKGDIAEGYSVSREKKESFPLTVTSAQKNPTAFYLCASSPAPHSNEQFFGPGTRLTVL.

This clone was observed a few times. The J gene is TRBJ1-5, the V gene TRBV28; no clear D. Germline lookup yields CDR1 MDHEN and CDR2 SYDVKM. The CDR3 totals 12 residues. Trimming pared 6 bases from V and 10 bases from J, leaving 13 bases between. The CDR3 sequence is CASRAISRPQHF. As DNA, the CDR3 is TGTGCCAGCAGGGCAATCTCACGTCCCCAGCATTTT.

The chain uses TRBV30 and TRBJ2-1; D uncertain. Germline-derived CDR1 and CDR2 are GTSNPN and SVGIG (reference sequence). The V end lost 2 bases, the J end lost 0 bases, and 5 bases lay between the germline ends. The CDR3 loop spans 13 amino acids. CDR3 coding DNA: TGTGCCTGGAGTTGGAGCTCCTACAATGAGCAGTTCTTC. Its protein is CAWSWSSYNEQFF.

This chain joins TRBV7-8 and TRBJ2-1; D unclear. Trimming shortened V by 3 bases and J by 9 bases, and 24 bases separated the two germline ends. The CDR3 spans 17 residues. Germline CDR1 SGHVS, CDR2 FQNEAQ. CDR3 coding DNA: TGTGCCAGCAGCTTGACCGTGGCTAGTATGGTTTTCCGTGAGCAGTTCTTC. Its protein is CASSLTVASMVFREQFF.

The chain combines TRBV19 with TRBJ2-7; 7 positions agree with TRBD1. The CDR3 spans 13 residues. Germline V gene sequence: CDR1 LNHDA, CDR2 SQIVND (reference sequence). V gave up 3 bases and J gave up 7 bases; unmatched junction bases: 6. The CDR3 is CASSMTGYNEQYF. As DNA, the CDR3 is TGTGCCAGTAGTATGACAGGGTATAATGAGCAGTACTTC.

The chain is built from TRBV7-9 and TRBJ1-2; 11 nucleotides line up with TRBD1. Germline V gene data show CDR1 as SEHNR and CDR2 as FQNEAQ (reference sequence). The ends lost 5 bases at V and 5 bases at J; junction bases unmatched: 13. CDR3 length equals 17 residues. The CDR3 region has the DNA TGTGCCAGCAGCGTTTATCTCACCGGGACAGGGGGTTATGGCTACACCTTC. Its translation: CASSVYLTGTGGYGYTF.

This chain links TRBV27 with TRBJ2-7, with 10 bases that match TRBD2. Germline lookup yields CDR1 MNHEY and CDR2 SMNVEV (reference sequence). The CDR3 has 15 residues. V was clipped by 6 bases and J by 3 bases; unmatched bases: 8. CDR3 amino acids: CASSLQVAGGYEQYF. The CDR3 bases are TGTGCCAGCAGCTTGCAGGTAGCGGGAGGCTACGAGCAGTACTTC.

CDR3 nucleotide sequence: TGTGCCACCAGTCAGGGTGTCGGAGGCTACACCTTC. Its protein product is CATSQGVGGYTF. The chain combines TRBV15 with TRBJ1-2; weak D call: TRBD1 (5 bases). CDR3 length: 12 amino acids. CDR1 and CDR2 from the germline V gene are LNHNV and YYDKDF (reference sequence). Trimming shortened V by 6 bases and J by 8 bases, and 13 bases separated the two germline ends.

This chain connects TRBV27 to TRBJ2-7, with D tentatively TRBD1 (6 bases). The CDR3 has 17 amino acids. V lost 0 bases to trimming and J lost 3 bases, with 18 bases between them. Germline V lookup: CDR1 MNHEY, CDR2 SMNVEV (reference sequence). The CDR3 DNA sequence: TGTGCCAGCAGTTTATCGGGTAAAGGGGGTTCAAGCTACGAGCAGTACTTC. Protein: CASSLSGKGGSSYEQYF.

J is TRBJ1-6 and V is TRBV2, with 7 bases lining up with TRBD1. V trimming: 6 bases; J trimming: 3 bases; junction bases outside the gene matches: 8. In germline, CDR1 is SNHLY, CDR2 FYNNEI. The CDR3 contains 16 residues. The CDR3 DNA follows: TGTGCCAGCAGGAACGGCAGGGGGTTCTATAATTCACCCCTCCACTTT. Protein: CASRNGRGFYNSPLHF.

This chain links TRBV7-8 with TRBJ2-5, with D tentatively TRBD2 (6 bases). The CDR3 is made up of 15 amino acids. V lost 3 bases to trimming and J lost 3 bases, with 14 bases between them. CDR1 is SGHVS and CDR2 is FQNEAQ in the germline V gene. The CDR3 is CASSLSRWGEETQYF. CDR3 bases: TGTGCCAGCAGCTTGTCCCGGTGGGGGGAAGAGACCCAGTACTTC.

The chain combines TRBV5-1 with TRBJ2-1; 8 bases fit TRBD2. Germline CDR1 is SGHRS and CDR2 is YFSETQ. The CDR3 spans 18 residues. V lost 0 bases and J lost 4; bases outside the gene matches: 12. The CDR3 here is CASSLDPLAGGRYNEQFF. The CDR3 DNA reads as TGCGCCAGCAGCTTGGACCCCCTAGCGGGCGGGAGATACAATGAGCAGTTCTTC.

V usage is TRBV13 and J usage is TRBJ1-1; perhaps TRBD1 as D (6 bases). This CDR3 spans 17 amino acids. Trimming took off 6 bases at V and 0 bases at J, with 20 bases between the two ends. CDR1 and CDR2 (germline): PRHDT, FYEKMQ (reference sequence). The CDR3 coding sequence is TGTGCCAGCAGGCCCTGGAGGGAGGGGGGGATGAACACTGAAGCTTTCTTT. It specifies CASRPWREGGMNTEAFF.

The DNA for the CDR3 is TGCGCCAGCAGCTTGGGGAGGAACACCGGGGAGCTGTTTTTT. This translates into CASSLGRNTGELFF. The V and J genes are TRBV5-1 and TRBJ2-2; D is unclear. V lost 0 bases and J lost 1, with 4 bases in between. Germline-derived CDR1 and CDR2 are SGHRS and YFSETQ. The CDR3 covers 14 residues.

CDR3 loop: CASSLNQLAGAPSYNEQFF. The CDR3 coding sequence is TGTGCCAGTAGCCTAAACCAACTAGCGGGAGCACCCTCCTACAATGAGCAGTTCTTC. The rearrangement uses TRBV19 and TRBJ2-1; TRBD2 aligns across 11 bases. The ends lost 6 bases at V and 0 bases at J; junction bases unmatched: 13. Germline CDR1 and CDR2: LNHDA and SQIVND (reference sequence). The CDR3 is made up of 19 amino acids.

The V gene is TRBV28, the J gene TRBJ2-7; perhaps TRBD1 as D (5 bases). The CDR3 contains 14 residues. The germline gives CDR1 MDHEN, CDR2 SYDVKM. Trimming took off 1 base at V and 0 bases at J, with 7 bases between the two ends. CDR3 sequence reads: CASSLYDSSYEQYF. In DNA, the CDR3 is TGTGCCAGCAGTTTATATGACAGCTCCTACGAGCAGTACTTC.

This clone was detected a few times. The V and J genes are TRBV5-5 and TRBJ2-2, with TRBD1 as a possible D gene (5 bases). This CDR3 comprises 16 residues. Trimming removed 4 bases from V and 6 bases from J, with 19 bases in between. Germline V gene sequence: CDR1 SGHKS, CDR2 YYEKEE (reference sequence). Here the CDR3 DNA reads TGTGCCAGCAGCCCAGGGCAGGTTCGTTTCGCCGGGGAGCTGTTTTTT. This translates into CASSPGQVRFAGELFF.

In the case of this clone: The junction does not match germline at one end; this may be a read error. This sequence joins TRBV4-1 and TRBJ2-7; D unclear. Germline CDR1 is MGHRA and CDR2 is YSYEKL. The CDR3 loop spans 15 amino acids. The CDR3 loop reads CASSQESISPLERYF. In DNA form, the CDR3 reads TGCGCCAGCAGCCAAGAATCGATCTCTCCCCTGGAGCGGTACTTC.

The CDR3 is CASSSALALYEQYF. As DNA, the CDR3 is TGTGCCAGCAGCTCCGCCCTAGCCTTGTACGAGCAGTACTTC. The genes are TRBV27 and TRBJ2-7, with D possibly being TRBD2 (5 bases). The germline gives CDR1 MNHEY, CDR2 SMNVEV (reference sequence). This CDR3 has 14 residues. Trimming shortened V by 6 bases and J by 4 bases, and 16 bases separated the two germline ends.